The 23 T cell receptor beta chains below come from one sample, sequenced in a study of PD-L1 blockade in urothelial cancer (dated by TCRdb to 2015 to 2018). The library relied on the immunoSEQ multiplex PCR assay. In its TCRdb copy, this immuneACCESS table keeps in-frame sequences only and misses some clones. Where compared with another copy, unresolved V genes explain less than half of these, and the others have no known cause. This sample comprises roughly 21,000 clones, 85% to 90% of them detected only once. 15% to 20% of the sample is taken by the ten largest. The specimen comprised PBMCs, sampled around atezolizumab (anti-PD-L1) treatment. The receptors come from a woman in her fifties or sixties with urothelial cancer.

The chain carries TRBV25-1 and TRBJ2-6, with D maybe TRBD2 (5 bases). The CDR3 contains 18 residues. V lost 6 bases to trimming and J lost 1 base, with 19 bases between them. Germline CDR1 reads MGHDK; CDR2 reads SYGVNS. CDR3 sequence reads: CASSPSGLGMSGANVLTF. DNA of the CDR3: TGTGCCAGCAGCCCCTCCGGACTTGGGATGTCTGGGGCCAACGTCCTGACTTTC.

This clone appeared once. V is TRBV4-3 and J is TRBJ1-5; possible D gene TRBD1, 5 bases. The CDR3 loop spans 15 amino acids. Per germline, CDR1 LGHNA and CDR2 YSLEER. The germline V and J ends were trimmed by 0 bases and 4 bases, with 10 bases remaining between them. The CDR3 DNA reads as TGCGCCAGCAGCCAAGATTTGACAGCAAATCAGCCCCAGCATTTT. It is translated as CASSQDLTANQPQHF.

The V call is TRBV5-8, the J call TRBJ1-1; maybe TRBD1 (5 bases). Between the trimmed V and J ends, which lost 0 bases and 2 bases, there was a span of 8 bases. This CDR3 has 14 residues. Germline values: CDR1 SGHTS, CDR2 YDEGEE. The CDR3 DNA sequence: TGTGCCAGCAGCTTGGGACAGCCAAACACTGAAGCTTTCTTT. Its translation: CASSLGQPNTEAFF.

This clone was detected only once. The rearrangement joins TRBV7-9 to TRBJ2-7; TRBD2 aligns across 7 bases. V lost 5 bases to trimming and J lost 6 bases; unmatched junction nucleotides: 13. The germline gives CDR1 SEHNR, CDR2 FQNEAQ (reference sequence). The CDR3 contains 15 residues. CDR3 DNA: TGTGCCAGCAGCCGGGAACTAGCGCCGATCTCCGAGCAGTACTTC. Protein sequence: CASSRELAPISEQYF.

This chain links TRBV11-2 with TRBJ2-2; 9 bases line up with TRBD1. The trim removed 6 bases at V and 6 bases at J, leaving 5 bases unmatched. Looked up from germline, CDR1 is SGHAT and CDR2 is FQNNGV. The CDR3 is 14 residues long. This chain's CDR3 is CASRRDRESGELFF. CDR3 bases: TGTGCCAGCAGACGGGACAGGGAGTCCGGGGAGCTGTTTTTT. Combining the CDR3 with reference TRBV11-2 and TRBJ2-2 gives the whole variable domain EAGVAQSPRYKIIEKRQSVAFWCNPISGHATLYWYQQILGQGPKLLIQFQNNGVVDDSQLPKDRFSAERLKGVDSTLKIQPAKLEDSAVYLCASRRDRESGELFFGEGSRLTVL.

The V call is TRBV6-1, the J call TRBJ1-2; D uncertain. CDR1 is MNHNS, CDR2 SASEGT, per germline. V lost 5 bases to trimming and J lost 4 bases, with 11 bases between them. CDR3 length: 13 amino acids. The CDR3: CASSSLGGYGYTF. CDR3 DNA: TGTGCCAGCAGTTCTTTAGGAGGCTATGGCTACACCTTC.

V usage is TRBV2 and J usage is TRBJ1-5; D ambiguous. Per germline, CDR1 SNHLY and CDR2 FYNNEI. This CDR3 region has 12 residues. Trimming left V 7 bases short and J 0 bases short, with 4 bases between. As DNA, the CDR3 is TGTGCCAGCACCGTTAGCAATCAGCCCCAGCATTTT. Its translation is CASTVSNQPQHF.

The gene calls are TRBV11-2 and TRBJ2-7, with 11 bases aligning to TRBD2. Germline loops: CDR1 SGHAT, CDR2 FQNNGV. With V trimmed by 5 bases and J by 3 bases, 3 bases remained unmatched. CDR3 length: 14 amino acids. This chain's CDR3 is CASSLGTSGYEQYF. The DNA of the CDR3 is TGTGCCAGCAGCCTCGGGACTAGCGGCTACGAGCAGTACTTC.

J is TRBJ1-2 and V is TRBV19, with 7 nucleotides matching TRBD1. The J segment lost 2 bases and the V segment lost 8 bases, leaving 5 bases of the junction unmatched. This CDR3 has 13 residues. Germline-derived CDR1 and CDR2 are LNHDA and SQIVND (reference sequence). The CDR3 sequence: CASETGQNYGYTF. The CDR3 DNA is TGTGCCAGTGAAACGGGACAGAACTATGGCTACACCTTC.

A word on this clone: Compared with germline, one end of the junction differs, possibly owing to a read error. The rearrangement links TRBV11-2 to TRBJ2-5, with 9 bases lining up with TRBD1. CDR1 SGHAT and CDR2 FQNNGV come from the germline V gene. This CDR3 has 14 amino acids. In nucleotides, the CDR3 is TGTGCCAGCACCTTACAGGGGGCTGCGAAGACCCAGTACTTC. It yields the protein CASTLQGAAKTQYF.

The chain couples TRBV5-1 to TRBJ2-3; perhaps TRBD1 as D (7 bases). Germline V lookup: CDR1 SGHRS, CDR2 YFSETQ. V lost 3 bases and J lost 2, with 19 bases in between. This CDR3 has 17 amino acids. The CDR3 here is CASSSGQQGGYTDTQYF. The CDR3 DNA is TGCGCCAGCAGCTCGGGACAGCAGGGGGGATACACAGATACGCAGTATTTT.

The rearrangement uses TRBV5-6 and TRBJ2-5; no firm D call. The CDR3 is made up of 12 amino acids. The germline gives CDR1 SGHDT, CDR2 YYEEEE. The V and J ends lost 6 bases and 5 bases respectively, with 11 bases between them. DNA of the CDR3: TGTGCCAGCACCCTAGACGGGGAGACCCAGTACTTC. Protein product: CASTLDGETQYF.

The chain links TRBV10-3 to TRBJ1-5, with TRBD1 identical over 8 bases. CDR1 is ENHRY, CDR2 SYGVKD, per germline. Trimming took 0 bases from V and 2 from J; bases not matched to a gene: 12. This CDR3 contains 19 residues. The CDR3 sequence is CAISESVILGTGGNQPQHF. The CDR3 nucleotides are TGTGCCATCAGTGAGTCGGTTATACTCGGGACAGGCGGCAATCAGCCCCAGCATTTT.

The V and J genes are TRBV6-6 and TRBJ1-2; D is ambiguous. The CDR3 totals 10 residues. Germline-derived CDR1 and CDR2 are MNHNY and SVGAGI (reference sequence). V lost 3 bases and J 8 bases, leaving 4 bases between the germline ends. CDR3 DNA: TGTGCCAGCAGTTATAGCGGCTACACCTTC. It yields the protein CASSYSGYTF.

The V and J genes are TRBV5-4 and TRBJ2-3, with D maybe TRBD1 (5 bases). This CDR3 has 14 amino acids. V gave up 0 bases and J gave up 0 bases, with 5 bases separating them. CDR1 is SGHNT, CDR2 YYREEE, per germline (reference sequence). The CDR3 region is CASSLEGSTDTQYF. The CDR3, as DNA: TGTGCCAGCAGCTTGGAGGGGAGCACAGATACGCAGTATTTT.

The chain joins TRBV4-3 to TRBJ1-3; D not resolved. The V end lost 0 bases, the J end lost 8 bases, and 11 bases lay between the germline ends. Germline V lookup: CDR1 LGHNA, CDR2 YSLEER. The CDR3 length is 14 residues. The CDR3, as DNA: TGCGCCAGCAGCCAAGAGACGGTTCGGGACACCATATATTTT. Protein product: CASSQETVRDTIYF.

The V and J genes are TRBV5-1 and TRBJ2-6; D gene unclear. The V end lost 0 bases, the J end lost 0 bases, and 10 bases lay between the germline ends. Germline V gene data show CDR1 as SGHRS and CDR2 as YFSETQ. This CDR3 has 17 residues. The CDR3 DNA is TGCGCCAGCAGCTTGGCGATTAGCAACTCTGGGGCCAACGTCCTGACTTTC. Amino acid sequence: CASSLAISNSGANVLTF.

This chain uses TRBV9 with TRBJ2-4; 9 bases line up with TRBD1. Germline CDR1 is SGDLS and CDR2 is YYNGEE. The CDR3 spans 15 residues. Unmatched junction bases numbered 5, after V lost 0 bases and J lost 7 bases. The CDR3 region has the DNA TGTGCCAGCAGCGTAGAGGGACAGGGCGACAACATTCAGTACTTC. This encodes CASSVEGQGDNIQYF.

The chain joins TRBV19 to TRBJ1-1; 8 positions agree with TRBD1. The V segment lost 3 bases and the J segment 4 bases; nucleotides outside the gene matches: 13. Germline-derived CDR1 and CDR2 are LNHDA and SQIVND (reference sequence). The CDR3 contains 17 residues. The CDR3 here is CASSIFRQGAGITEAFF. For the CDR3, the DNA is TGTGCCAGTAGTATTTTCCGGCAGGGGGCCGGGATCACTGAAGCTTTCTTT.

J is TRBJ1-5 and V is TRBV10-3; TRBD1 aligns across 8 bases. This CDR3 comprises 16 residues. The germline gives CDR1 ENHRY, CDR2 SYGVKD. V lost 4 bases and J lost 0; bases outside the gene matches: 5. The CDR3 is CAISATGVYSNQPQHF. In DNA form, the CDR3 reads TGTGCCATCAGTGCGACAGGGGTATATAGCAATCAGCCCCAGCATTTT.

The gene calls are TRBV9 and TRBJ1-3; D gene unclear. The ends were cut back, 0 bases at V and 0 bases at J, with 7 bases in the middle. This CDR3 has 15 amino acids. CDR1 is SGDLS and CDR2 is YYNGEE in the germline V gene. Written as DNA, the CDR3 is TGTGCCAGCAGCGTAGATCCCGGCTCTGGAAACACCATATATTTT. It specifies CASSVDPGSGNTIYF.

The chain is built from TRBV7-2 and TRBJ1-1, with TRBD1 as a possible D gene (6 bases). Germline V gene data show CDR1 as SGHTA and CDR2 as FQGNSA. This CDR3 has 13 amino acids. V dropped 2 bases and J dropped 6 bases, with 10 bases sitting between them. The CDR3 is CASSLSGVSEAFF. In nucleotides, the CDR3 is TGTGCCAGCAGCTTATCAGGGGTATCTGAAGCTTTCTTT.

Written as DNA, the CDR3 is TGTGCCAGCAGTGCGGACAGGCCCCTATTCTACGAGCAGTACTTC. As protein: CASSADRPLFYEQYF. The chain employs TRBV2 and TRBJ2-7; 7 bases line up with TRBD1. The CDR3 has 15 amino acids. Germline V gene lookup returns CDR1 SNHLY and CDR2 FYNNEI. V shed 4 bases and J 3 bases; nucleotides not matched to a gene: 9.